This passage covers 25 T cell receptor beta chains from one sample sequenced in a study of cytomegalovirus exposure and HLA in healthy donors. It was with 60 Vbeta and 13 Jbeta primers that the PCR ran. Sequencing used immunoSEQ multiplex PCR; TCRdb keeps in-frame clones, though not all of them. The sample consists of roughly 84,000 clones, around 82% of them appearing once. Sequencing was done on a sample of PBMCs. These receptors were taken from a man in his forties or fifties in good health and CMV-seronegative.

The V gene is TRBV4-1, the J gene TRBJ1-1; maybe TRBD1 (6 bases). The CDR3 loop spans 11 amino acids. V lost 4 bases and J 11 bases, leaving 11 bases between the germline ends. Germline CDR1 is MGHRA and CDR2 is YSYEKL. The CDR3, as DNA: TGCGCCAGCAGCCTGAACAGGGTTGCTTTCTTT. Protein sequence: CASSLNRVAFF.

The chain recombines TRBV5-1 with TRBJ2-7; 10 bases map to TRBD1. Germline CDR1 and CDR2: SGHRS and YFSETQ. V gave up 4 bases and J gave up 4 bases; unmatched junction bases: 5. This CDR3 has 14 residues. The CDR3 DNA reads as TGCGCCAGCAGCGGCGGGACAGGGGTGTACGAGCAGTACTTC. Protein sequence: CASSGGTGVYEQYF.

The chain links TRBV9 to TRBJ2-3; 10 bases are a match to TRBD2. The CDR3 runs to 15 residues. CDR1 and CDR2 (germline): SGDLS, YYNGEE. J was trimmed by 5 bases and V by 0 bases; bases with no gene match: 3. The CDR3 DNA follows: TGTGCCAGCAGCGTAGATCAGCGGGGGGGAGATACGCAGTATTTT. Protein product: CASSVDQRGGDTQYF. Full variable domain (outside the CDR3, taken from reference TRBV9 and TRBJ2-3): DSGVTQTPKHLITATGQRVTLRCSPRSGDLSVYWYQQSLDQGLQFLIQYYNGEERAKGNILERFSAQQFPDLHSELNLSSLELGDSALYFCASSVDQRGGDTQYFGPGTRLTVL.

As concerns this clone: Possible read error: a much larger clone is one base away. Other DNA variants within this sample encode the same CDR3. The chain couples TRBV29-1 to TRBJ2-3, with 8 bases identical to TRBD2. This CDR3 has 15 residues. In germline, CDR1 is SQVTM, CDR2 ANQGSEA. This CDR3 is CSSEGRGGRTDTQYF. CDR3 bases: TGCAGCTCAGAGGGACGGGGGGGTCGCACAGATACGCAGTACTTT.

The rearrangement joins TRBV2 to TRBJ2-2, with a possible D match to TRBD2 (5 bases). The V gene lost 0 bases and the J gene lost 6 bases, with 5 bases spanning the gap. Per the germline V gene, CDR1 is SNHLY and CDR2 is FYNNEI. This CDR3 contains 13 residues. CDR3 loop: CASSEARAGELFF. For the CDR3, the DNA is TGTGCCAGCAGTGAAGCGAGGGCCGGGGAGCTGTTTTTT.

The V call is TRBV2, the J call TRBJ2-5; 7 nucleotides line up with TRBD1. The DNA end is a closer match to TRBJ2-7, so the J assignment may be wrong. Germline CDR1 is SNHLY and CDR2 is FYNNEI. This CDR3 is built from 15 residues. CDR3 amino acids: CASNLRQGPSAEQYF. The CDR3 region has the DNA TGTGCCAGCAATCTTCGACAGGGCCCCTCCGCCGAGCAGTACTTC.

This chain connects TRBV5-1 to TRBJ2-7; TRBD2 might be the D (6 bases). The CDR3 totals 14 residues. The germline V and J ends were trimmed by 1 base and 6 bases, with 14 bases remaining between them. The V gene's germline CDR1 is SGHRS and CDR2 YFSETQ. DNA for the CDR3: TGCGCCAGCAGCTTGAACCGGGACTTTGGCGAGCAGTACTTC. Protein sequence: CASSLNRDFGEQYF.

Of note for this clone: The junction shows a germline mismatch at one end, possibly a read error. The same CDR3 is also encoded by other DNA sequences in this sample. The chain recombines TRBV28 with TRBJ2-1; the match to TRBD2 covers 9 bases. The V gene's germline CDR1 is MDHEN and CDR2 SYDVKM. CDR3 size: 13 residues. CDR3 coding DNA: TGCGCCAGCCAAGTCGGCGGGGGGGATTGGCAGTTCTTC. This encodes CASQVGGGDWQFF.

This chain connects TRBV6-5 to TRBJ1-5, with no clear D. The ends were cut back, 6 bases at V and 9 bases at J, with 12 bases in the middle. The CDR3 is 12 residues long. Germline V gene data show CDR1 as MNHEY and CDR2 as SVGAGI. CDR3 region: CASSPTAGPQHF. The CDR3 DNA reads TGTGCCAGCAGCCCAACTGCAGGGCCCCAGCATTTT.

The V gene is TRBV27, the J gene TRBJ2-5; 8 positions agree with TRBD2. CDR3 length equals 14 residues. Germline V gives CDR1 MNHEY, CDR2 SMNVEV (reference sequence). V shed 5 bases, J shed 5 bases, and the junction held 7 bases outside the gene matches. The DNA for the CDR3 is TGTGCCAGCAGTCGACTAGCGTATGAGGAGACCCAGTACTTC. Its translation: CASSRLAYEETQYF.

The J gene is TRBJ2-1, the V gene TRBV19; 7 nucleotides agree with TRBD1. After removal of 3 bases from V and 7 bases from J, the junction contained 6 bases not matched to a gene. Germline CDR1 LNHDA, CDR2 SQIVND (reference sequence). This CDR3 contains 14 residues. The CDR3: CASSISQGRNEQFF. Written as DNA, the CDR3 is TGTGCCAGTAGTATCTCACAGGGGCGGAATGAGCAGTTCTTC.

The chain employs TRBV19 and TRBJ1-5, with D possibly TRBD1 on 6 matching bases. CDR1 is LNHDA and CDR2 is SQIVND in the germline V gene (reference sequence). V lost 0 bases, J lost 7 bases, and 10 bases lay in between. The CDR3 spans 14 residues. CDR3 sequence (DNA): TGTGCCAGTAGTATAGAGGCAGGGGACCAGCCCCAGCATTTT. Amino acids: CASSIEAGDQPQHF.

V usage is TRBV19 and J usage is TRBJ1-3, with D possibly TRBD1 on 5 matching bases. Germline CDR1 is LNHDA and CDR2 is SQIVND (reference sequence). Trimming cost V 8 bases and J 1 base, with 9 bases left between them. The CDR3 totals 13 residues. CDR3 nucleotide sequence: TGTGCCAGTTCGACAGTTTCTGGAAACACCATATATTTT. Its translation is CASSTVSGNTIYF.

In its sample, this clone was seen a few times. The chain is built from TRBV7-2 and TRBJ2-1; 11 bases map to TRBD1. Germline CDR1 SGHTA, CDR2 FQGNSA. CDR3 length equals 15 residues. J was trimmed by 6 bases and V by 4 bases; bases with no gene match: 5. The CDR3 DNA reads as TGTGCCAGCAGCTCTGGACAGGGGGCTCGCAATGAGCAGTTCTTC. Translating gives CASSSGQGARNEQFF.

The table lists this clone with a few counts. The genes are TRBV28 and TRBJ1-2; unclear D gene. This CDR3 comprises 13 residues. The germline V gene encodes CDR1 MDHEN and CDR2 SYDVKM. The V and J ends lost 8 bases and 1 base respectively, with 11 bases between them. CDR3 loop: CASSPGGNYGYTF. Written as DNA, the CDR3 is TGTGCCAGCTCGCCGGGAGGTAACTATGGCTACACCTTC.

This clone has ten or more counts. The CDR3 loop is CATSRTSGGANEQFF. The CDR3 nucleotides are TGTGCCACCAGCAGGACTAGCGGGGGGGCCAATGAGCAGTTCTTC. The rearrangement joins TRBV15 to TRBJ2-1; the match to TRBD2 covers 14 bases. Germline loops: CDR1 LNHNV, CDR2 YYDKDF (reference sequence). Trimming cost V 3 bases and J 6 bases; bases outside gene matches: 1. CDR3 length equals 15 residues.

This sequence joins TRBV15 and TRBJ2-5; D unresolved. CDR1 and CDR2 (germline): LNHNV, YYDKDF (reference sequence). Trimming took 3 bases from V and 1 from J, leaving 12 bases between them. The CDR3 contains 15 residues. CDR3 coding DNA: TGTGCCACCAGCAGGGCCTTATCCCCCCAAGAGACCCAGTACTTC. Amino acid sequence: CATSRALSPQETQYF.

This clone has just a few counts. This sequence joins TRBV5-4 and TRBJ2-3; 8 bases line up with TRBD2. This CDR3 region has 15 residues. In germline, CDR1 is SGHNT, CDR2 YYREEE (reference sequence). Germline trimming cut 1 base from V and 3 bases from J; bases unmatched to any gene: 4. Written as DNA, the CDR3 is TGTGCCAGCAGCTTGAAACTAGCGGTTACAGATACGCAGTATTTT. Encoded protein: CASSLKLAVTDTQYF.

V usage is TRBV11-2 and J usage is TRBJ1-1, with 7 positions matching TRBD1. This CDR3 is 16 amino acids long. CDR1 and CDR2 (germline): SGHAT, FQNNGV. Germline trimming cut 7 bases from V and 0 bases from J; bases unmatched to any gene: 11. CDR3 DNA sequence: TGTGCCAGCATCCCGGACAGGATAAGATTGAACACTGAAGCTTTCTTT. It yields the protein CASIPDRIRLNTEAFF.

The V and J genes are TRBV11-2 and TRBJ1-2; maybe TRBD1 (5 bases). The germline V gene encodes CDR1 SGHAT and CDR2 FQNNGV. This CDR3 comprises 14 residues. V was trimmed by 5 bases and J by 3 bases, leaving 13 bases between them. Here the CDR3 reads CASSPVGTDYGYTF. The CDR3 region has the DNA TGTGCCAGCAGCCCAGTTGGGACTGACTATGGCTACACCTTC.

Of note for this clone: The sample has other DNA sequences that encode this CDR3 too. This sequence joins TRBV4-3 and TRBJ2-1; TRBD2 agrees at 10 bases. Germline V gene sequence: CDR1 LGHNA, CDR2 YSLEER. The CDR3 is 15 amino acids. The junction had 5 bases not matched to a gene; V was cut back by 3 bases and J by 6 bases. The CDR3 spells CASSQPSGGRNEQFF. The CDR3, as DNA: TGCGCCAGCAGCCAGCCTAGCGGGGGCCGCAATGAGCAGTTCTTC.

The J gene is TRBJ2-2, the V gene TRBV9, with D possibly matching TRBD2 (5 bases). The CDR3 totals 14 residues. Germline CDR1 and CDR2: SGDLS and YYNGEE. The V end was cut by 4 bases, the J end by 2 bases, with 9 bases between. The CDR3 here is CASSSRGNTGELFF. The CDR3 bases are TGTGCCAGCAGCTCCCGGGGTAACACCGGGGAGCTGTTTTTT.

The chain employs TRBV12-2 and TRBJ2-7; the table calls TRBD1, which could not be checked here. TRBV12-2 represents a pseudogene. The length of the CDR3 is 17 residues. DNA of the CDR3: TGTGCAAGTCGCCTACTCGGGGGCAGGGGGACAAACTACGAGCAGTACTTC. Encoded protein: CASRLLGGRGTNYEQYF.

This clone appeared once. The V gene is TRBV19, the J gene TRBJ2-2; a weak D match, TRBD1 (5 bases). Trimming left V 7 bases short and J 1 base short, with 16 bases between. This CDR3 comprises 16 residues. Per the germline V gene, CDR1 is LNHDA and CDR2 is SQIVND (reference sequence). CDR3 bases: TGTGCCAGTAACCCTGGCAGGGCGGTGAACACCGGGGAGCTGTTTTTT. It yields the protein CASNPGRAVNTGELFF.

Only one count was recorded for this clone. The junction differs from germline at one of its ends, possibly a read error. This specimen includes other DNA sequences encoding the same CDR3. The chain combines TRBV5-1 with TRBJ1-1; 8 bases line up with TRBD1. The CDR3 runs 15 residues. In germline, CDR1 is SGHRS, CDR2 YFSETQ. For the CDR3, the DNA is TGCGCCAGCAGCCCTGGACAGGGAGGGGTCACTGAGGCTTTCTTT. The encoded protein is CASSPGQGGVTEAFF.